This T cell receptor (beta chain) is from a study of CD8+ T cells in alopecia areata. Of note for this clone: Its antigen is unidentified.

The CDR3 is 15 residues long. V lost 6 bases to trimming and J lost 2 bases, with 14 bases between them. From germline, CDR1 is MNHEY and CDR2 SMNVEV (reference sequence). Notes on the study in general: TCR sharing across patients was less clear than in mice, possibly HLA-related.

Isolated RNA was reverse transcribed into cDNA used as the sequencing template. Data came from immunoSEQ multiplex PCR; TCRdb stores just in-frame clones and leaves some out. The sample has 110,000 or so clones, 55% to 70% seen once; the top ten hold 2.8%. This clonotype was obtained from a human donor in good health. The material sequenced was CD4+ T cells sorted from blood. The chain recombines TRBV27 with TRBJ1-5; a weak D match, TRBD1 (6 bases). As DNA, the CDR3 is TGTGCCAGCAGCCGATCAGGGGCCGGCAATCAGCCCCAGCATTTT. Its translation is CASSRSGAGNQPQHF.